This entry lists 4 T cell receptor beta chains sequenced from one sample in a study of shared clonotypes between healthy human individuals. Assay: immunoSEQ multiplex PCR; the TCRdb copy retains only in-frame clones and omits some. The sample shows approximately 1,000,000 clones, roughly 80% of them seen only once. The sequenced sample consisted of memory CD4+ T cells from PBMCs. Subset meaning: CD45RA-negative fraction. The receptors originated from a man aged 18 to 29 in good health. Some clones in this sample may be carry-over from other donors' samples.

This chain joins TRBV6-1 and TRBJ1-5, with D unresolved. Germline CDR1 is MNHNS and CDR2 is SASEGT. This CDR3 is built from 17 residues. Trimming took 0 bases from V and 0 from J, leaving 12 bases between them. The CDR3 coding sequence is TGTGCCAGCAGTGAAGCGCTTCTATGGATTAGCAATCAGCCCCAGCATTTT. Encoded protein: CASSEALLWISNQPQHF.

This clone was picked up one time. The chain combines TRBV15 with TRBJ2-7; 10 bases agree with TRBD1. The germline V gene encodes CDR1 LNHNV and CDR2 YYDKDF (reference sequence). The junction had 5 bases not matched to a gene; V was cut back by 2 bases and J by 4 bases. The CDR3 sequence is 15 residues long. This CDR3 reads CATSRPDRGIYEQYF. In DNA form, the CDR3 reads TGTGCCACCAGCAGACCGGACAGGGGGATTTACGAGCAGTACTTC.

The chain has TRBV6-5 and TRBJ1-3; 8 positions match TRBD1. Trimming at V came to 7 bases and at J to 9 bases, leaving 8 bases not matched to a gene. The CDR3 length is 13 residues. The germline V gene encodes CDR1 MNHEY and CDR2 SVGAGI. CDR3 residues: CASTQTGGGTIYF. DNA for the CDR3: TGTGCCAGCACACAAACAGGGGGAGGCACCATATATTTT.

To note about this clone: This sample also contains other DNA sequences that code for the same CDR3. This sequence joins TRBV7-9 and TRBJ1-4; D gene unclear. Between the trimmed V and J ends, which lost 1 base and 1 base, there was a span of 4 bases. The CDR3 extends over 14 amino acids. CDR1 SEHNR and CDR2 FQNEAQ come from the germline V gene (reference sequence). CDR3 nucleotide sequence: TGTGCCAGCAGCTTAGGTCGAACTAATGAAAAACTGTTTTTT. It translates to CASSLGRTNEKLFF.